The rows below give T cell receptor beta chains drawn from one sample of a study of OX40 agonist ivuxolimab in advanced cancers. TCRdb's copy holds only in-frame clones and misses some; the assay was immunoSEQ multiplex PCR. The data contain roughly 150,000 clones, 85% to 95% of them seen just once; the ten biggest clones take up around 0.33%. Here the sequenced sample was CD4+ or CD8+ T cells sorted from blood, taken in a trial of the OX40 agonist ivuxolimab. The receptors come from an adult with an advanced solid tumor such as melanoma, head and neck, liver or kidney cancer. Each CDR3 is given without its conserved first and last residue.

CDR3 protein,V gene,J gene
ASSLALGGYT,TRBV7-9,TRBJ1-2
ASRLRGAPGYGYT,TRBV2,TRBJ1-2
ASSRNRGSNQPQH,TRBV10-2,TRBJ1-5
ASSQPGGRWTEAF,TRBV4-3,TRBJ1-1
ASSIHTRRRAYEQY,TRBV27,TRBJ2-7
ASSYDDNPGNTIY,TRBV6-5,TRBJ1-3
ASGFSTGELF,TRBV12-5,TRBJ2-2
ASSHSSGRQYTQY,TRBV7-3,TRBJ2-3
ASSQQAEPSTDTQY,TRBV4-2,TRBJ2-3
ASSRRTSGFGNEQF,TRBV4-3,TRBJ2-1
ASSPQVWATNEKLF,TRBV5-5,TRBJ1-4
ASSQDGGGDYGYT,TRBV4-2,TRBJ1-2
ASSLLSRYERY,TRBV28,TRBJ2-7
AWSVGTGVEKLF,TRBV30,TRBJ1-4
ASSYGAGGAYEQY,TRBV6-5,TRBJ2-7
ASTTGASLFKPNTEAF,TRBV19,TRBJ1-1
ASTTGGTGQPQH,TRBV28,TRBJ1-5
ASSLEPKSELF,TRBV5-1,TRBJ2-2
ASSPITGRSFT,TRBV7-2,TRBJ1-2
ASSPGTGSKNIQY,TRBV18,TRBJ2-4
SVEVGTSGANVLT,TRBV29-1,TRBJ2-6
ASSRGRGYGYT,TRBV19,TRBJ1-2
ASSSTGNSPLH,TRBV27,TRBJ1-6
ASNWEGGRYEQY,TRBV2,TRBJ2-7
ASSRRLASGDTNTEAF,TRBV4-1,TRBJ1-1
ASSPRRTGGSGGRPYNEQF,TRBV18,TRBJ2-1
ASSPSYRGVTDTQY,TRBV6-4,TRBJ2-3
ASSPGSGGPNEQF,TRBV11-2,TRBJ2-1
ASSFLMLREQF,TRBV7-3,TRBJ2-1
ASSQDAASGRYEQY,TRBV4-3,TRBJ2-7
ASSLGGRGGYEQY,TRBV7-2,TRBJ2-7
ASSREGGKQY,TRBV11-3,TRBJ2-7
ASSRDRGSYNEQF,TRBV11-3,TRBJ2-1
ASSFRRGGALQETQY,TRBV7-2,TRBJ2-5
ASSYSTGSPV,TRBV6-6,TRBJ1-6
ASSLGAGRNTEAF,TRBV7-2,TRBJ1-1
ASSGPERMTLGAF,TRBV28,TRBJ1-1
ASSRDRVAKNIQY,TRBV4-3,TRBJ2-4
AISGRGGEPQH,TRBV10-3,TRBJ1-5
ATSRNTDFTEAF,TRBV15,TRBJ1-1
AISPGDEQF,TRBV10-3,TRBJ2-1
ASGESGKLPYEQY,TRBV6-5,TRBJ2-7
ASSLEGAQY,TRBV5-1,TRBJ2-4
ASSRNRDTEAF,TRBV7-9,TRBJ1-1
ASSYARAGTGELF,TRBV6-5,TRBJ2-2
SAKGGEAF,TRBV20-1,TRBJ1-1
ASSQDEFTDTQY,TRBV4-3,TRBJ2-3
ASSSGQGSYEQY,TRBV7-3,TRBJ2-7
ASSFTSGGSYEQY,TRBV7-2,TRBJ2-7
ASSLVAGSYEQY,TRBV5-6,TRBJ2-7
ASRAALNTEAF,TRBV5-4,TRBJ1-1
ASSKAGGPGTDTQY,TRBV21-1,TRBJ2-3